What follows are 6 T cell receptor beta chains derived from one specimen sequenced in a study of T cells in Graves' hyperthyroidism and ophthalmopathy. Researchers took RNA transcripts and amplified the TCR beta CDR3 regions from them. Using the HTBI primer set, a first-round RT-PCR was run on the TCR CDR3. MiXCR, applied by TCRdb to the multiplex PCR reads, yields one record per CDR3 protein. The table includes about 640,000 distinct CDR3 sequences, approximately 15% detected once. Sequencing was performed on blood. The receptors were gathered from a woman between 50 and 59 years old with Graves' ophthalmopathy.

This clonotype occurred many times. CDR3 amino acids: CASSSGQGLQETQYF. CDR3 nucleotides: TGTGCCAGCAGTTCGGGACAGGGGCTACAAGAGACCCAGTACTTC. The chain links TRBV28 to TRBJ2-5; 10 bases align to TRBD1. Germline V gene data show CDR1 as MDHEN and CDR2 as SYDVKM. The trim removed 4 bases at V and 2 bases at J, leaving 4 bases unmatched. This CDR3 has 15 residues.

This clonotype was seen at least ten times. The rearrangement links TRBV4-3 to TRBJ2-1, with 7 bases fitting TRBD2. CDR3 length: 14 amino acids. The germline V gene encodes CDR1 LGHNA and CDR2 YSLEER. J lost 6 bases, V lost 1 base, and 3 bases had no gene match. CDR3: CASSQGTRSNEQFF. The CDR3 DNA follows: TGCGCCAGCAGCCAAGGGACTAGGTCCAATGAGCAGTTCTTC.

The genes are TRBV20-1 and TRBJ2-7; D is possibly TRBD2 (6 bases). Trimming removed 5 bases at V and 2 bases at J, with 16 bases between. The CDR3 length is 14 residues. CDR1 and CDR2 (germline): DFQATT, SNEGSKA (reference sequence). The CDR3 sequence is CSARDSPKPYEQYF. The CDR3 bases are TGCAGTGCTCGGGACTCCCCAAAACCCTACGAGCAGTACTTC.

This clonotype was detected ten times or more. The chain recombines TRBV30 with TRBJ1-5; 9 nucleotides agree with TRBD1. This CDR3 is built from 17 residues. In germline, CDR1 is GTSNPN, CDR2 SVGIG (reference sequence). With 1 base clipped from V and 4 bases from J, the junction kept 11 bases outside the gene matches. CDR3 bases: TGTGCCTGGAGTGCTTTCCTCACGGGACAGGGAAATCAGCCCCAGCATTTT. Its translation is CAWSAFLTGQGNQPQHF.

This chain links TRBV9 with TRBJ2-1; tentative D call: TRBD2 (6 bases). This CDR3 spans 14 amino acids. Trimming stripped 0 bases from V and 8 bases from J, with 12 bases between. Germline loops: CDR1 SGDLS, CDR2 YYNGEE. The chain's CDR3 is CASSVAGVKDEQFF. The CDR3 bases are TGTGCCAGCAGCGTAGCGGGAGTTAAAGATGAGCAGTTCTTC.

This clonotype has a count of ten or more. This chain joins TRBV2 and TRBJ1-5, with D unclear. Trimming left V 5 bases short and J 6 bases short, with 17 bases between. Germline CDR1 reads SNHLY; CDR2 reads FYNNEI. The CDR3 consists of 15 residues. For the CDR3, the DNA is TGTGCCAGCAGTAAAGGGTCGACCCGCGGTCAGCCCCAGCATTTT. Translating it yields CASSKGSTRGQPQHF.